This passage covers 16 T cell receptor beta chains from one sample sequenced in a study of T cell clonotyping in hematopoietic cell transplantation (dated by TCRdb to the early 2020s). Library creation used the immunoSEQ multiplex PCR assay. TCRdb obtained this table from immuneACCESS and retained in-frame rearrangements with V and J assigned. These tables miss some clones; where compared with another copy, unresolved V genes account for less than half of the shortfall, and the remainder is unexplained. This sample holds tens of thousands of clones; approximately 95% were observed only once. The top ten clones comprise approximately 1% of the sample. The sequenced sample consisted of peripheral blood mononuclear cells. These receptors all stem from a man aged 25-45 years in good health. Some clones in this sample may be carry-over from other donors' samples.

The rearrangement links TRBV19 to TRBJ2-7; D might be TRBD1 (5 bases). Per germline, CDR1 LNHDA and CDR2 SQIVND (reference sequence). The CDR3 extends over 15 amino acids. The V end lost 7 bases, the J end lost 2 bases, and 18 bases lay between the germline ends. For the CDR3, the DNA is TGTGCCAGTAAGAGTGGGTGGCAGGGAACCTACGAGCAGTACTTC. It translates to CASKSGWQGTYEQYF.

The J gene is TRBJ2-5, the V gene TRBV27; 8 positions agree with TRBD2. CDR3 length equals 17 residues. Trimming cost V 4 bases and J 5 bases; bases outside gene matches: 15. Germline CDR1 MNHEY, CDR2 SMNVEV (reference sequence). The CDR3 DNA reads as TGTGCCAGCAGTTCCCTGGTCCCCAGCGGGAGTGGCGAGACCCAGTACTTC. Translation: CASSSLVPSGSGETQYF.

The sample holds one count of this clone. The chain recombines TRBV7-8 with TRBJ2-3, with a possible D match to TRBD2 (6 bases). Trimming stripped 5 bases from V and 2 bases from J, with 14 bases between. Germline V gives CDR1 SGHVS, CDR2 FQNEAQ. CDR3 size: 15 residues. The CDR3 reads CASSERALSTDTQYF. The CDR3 DNA is TGTGCCAGCAGCGAGCGGGCCCTCTCCACAGATACGCAGTATTTT.

The gene calls are TRBV28 and TRBJ1-2, with a possible D match to TRBD1 (5 bases). Germline loops: CDR1 MDHEN, CDR2 SYDVKM. Trimming took off 6 bases at V and 0 bases at J, with 11 bases between the two ends. The length of the CDR3 is 14 residues. The CDR3 DNA is TGTGCCAGCAGCTGGGACGGTACTAACTATGGCTACACCTTC. The encoded protein is CASSWDGTNYGYTF.

The chain has TRBV7-2 and TRBJ2-5; 11 bases align to TRBD2. CDR1 and CDR2 from the germline V gene are SGHTA and FQGNSA. The length of the CDR3 is 16 residues. Trimming took 5 bases from V and 0 from J; bases not matched to a gene: 5. Here the CDR3 DNA reads TGTGCCAGCAGCCTGGGGACTAGCGGTTACCAAGAGACCCAGTACTTC. Amino acids: CASSLGTSGYQETQYF.

The V call is TRBV11-3, the J call TRBJ2-3, with 9 bases matching TRBD1. V shed 5 bases, J shed 2 bases, and the junction held 8 bases outside the gene matches. The germline V gene encodes CDR1 SGHNT and CDR2 YENEEA. The CDR3 is made up of 16 amino acids. As DNA, the CDR3 is TGTGCCAGCAGCCCCCTTAGGGACAGGGTCACAGATACGCAGTATTTT. Residues: CASSPLRDRVTDTQYF.

The rearrangement uses TRBV6-1 and TRBJ1-1; a weak D match, TRBD1 (6 bases). Germline V gene sequence: CDR1 MNHNS, CDR2 SASEGT. CDR3 length: 13 residues. Trimming shortened V by 7 bases and J by 2 bases, and 11 bases separated the two germline ends. The CDR3 bases are TGTGCCAGCAAGGCGGGACATAACACTGAAGCTTTCTTT. Its protein product is CASKAGHNTEAFF.

The chain links TRBV11-2 to TRBJ1-4, with TRBD1 matching over 7 bases. V dropped 4 bases and J dropped 11; count of bases not matched to a gene: 10. The CDR3 has 14 amino acids. Germline values: CDR1 SGHAT, CDR2 FQNNGV. The CDR3 DNA is TGTGCCAGCAGCTCTTTGAAGGGGGCGAGGAAACTGTTTTTT. Translated, it gives CASSSLKGARKLFF.

The chain carries TRBV27 and TRBJ1-2; D call uncertain. The V end lost 0 bases, the J end lost 3 bases, and 11 bases lay between the germline ends. CDR3 length equals 15 residues. Germline assignment: CDR1 MNHEY and CDR2 SMNVEV (reference sequence). This CDR3 reads CASSLSWPRDYGYTF. CDR3 in DNA: TGTGCCAGCAGTTTATCGTGGCCTAGAGACTATGGCTACACCTTC.

The sample holds one count of this clone. This chain links TRBV30 with TRBJ2-2; a weak D match, TRBD1 (7 bases). Trimming took off 3 bases at V and 5 bases at J, with 16 bases between the two ends. CDR1 and CDR2 from the germline V gene are GTSNPN and SVGIG (reference sequence). The CDR3 loop spans 15 amino acids. The DNA of the CDR3 is TGTGCCTGGAGCCGGGGGACAGCCGGAACCGGGGAGCTGTTTTTT. Translation gives CAWSRGTAGTGELFF.

This rearrangement joins TRBV19 to TRBJ2-6; no reliable D call. Germline CDR1 LNHDA, CDR2 SQIVND (reference sequence). The CDR3 has 15 residues. V lost 7 bases, J lost 4 bases, and 14 bases lay in between. The DNA for the CDR3 is TGTGCCAGTACCCAATTGTTGTCCGGGGCCAACGTCCTGACTTTC. This gives the protein CASTQLLSGANVLTF. The full variable domain, completed using reference TRBV19 and TRBJ2-6, is DGGITQSPKYLFRKEGQNVTLSCEQNLNHDAMYWYRQDPGQGLRLIYYSQIVNDFQKGDIAEGYSVSREKKESFPLTVTSAQKNPTAFYLCASTQLLSGANVLTFGAGSRLTVL.

This clone was found once. The V and J genes are TRBV6-6 and TRBJ2-3; 8 bases align to TRBD2. The CDR3 loop spans 15 amino acids. V trimming: 7 bases; J trimming: 0 bases; junction bases outside the gene matches: 6. From germline, CDR1 is MNHNY and CDR2 SVGAGI (reference sequence). DNA for the CDR3: TGTGCCAGCACATCACTAGCGGCCAGCACAGATACGCAGTATTTT. Amino acid sequence: CASTSLAASTDTQYF.

V usage is TRBV7-2 and J usage is TRBJ2-2, with D possibly TRBD2 on 6 matching bases. From germline, CDR1 is SGHTA and CDR2 FQGNSA. This CDR3 is 14 amino acids long. Deletions cut 3 bases from V and 5 bases from J, with 10 bases between. The CDR3 sequence is CASSFSGGTGELFF. The CDR3 coding sequence is TGTGCCAGCAGCTTCAGTGGGGGGACCGGGGAGCTGTTTTTT.

This rearrangement joins TRBV4-1 to TRBJ2-3; 12 bases are a match to TRBD2. Germline loops: CDR1 MGHRA, CDR2 YSYEKL. V dropped 4 bases and J dropped 9; count of bases not matched to a gene: 5. The CDR3 is 14 amino acids. The CDR3 sequence is CASSRLAGEMTQYF. The CDR3 DNA reads as TGCGCCAGCAGCCGACTAGCGGGGGAGATGACGCAGTATTTT.

The chain recombines TRBV9 with TRBJ2-2, with D unclear. The CDR3 is made up of 12 amino acids. CDR1 is SGDLS and CDR2 is YYNGEE in the germline V gene. Trimming stripped 3 bases from V and 5 bases from J, with 5 bases between. CDR3 region: CASSAVTGELFF. The CDR3 bases are TGTGCCAGCAGCGCAGTAACCGGGGAGCTGTTTTTT.

The chain joins TRBV10-3 to TRBJ2-4; TRBD2 matches 11 bases. There are 16 residues in the CDR3. With 6 bases clipped from V and 0 bases from J, the junction kept 4 bases outside the gene matches. From germline, CDR1 is ENHRY and CDR2 SYGVKD. The CDR3 DNA follows: TGTGCCATCAGGGGGACTAGCGGTCTAGCCAAAAACATTCAGTACTTC. This translates into CAIRGTSGLAKNIQYF.